Following are 22 T cell receptor beta chains from one sample sequenced in a study of T-cell memory formation after mild COVID-19. TCRdb ran MiXCR on the 5' RACE reads and lists one entry per CDR3 protein. The sample includes approximately 580,000 distinct CDR3 sequences, about a fifth of them seen just once. Source material: PBMCs or a T cell subset sorted from them (not recorded which). The receptors were sampled from an adult woman who had mild COVID-19 (a few samples of this study predate the infection). Cell type and time point are not known.

V usage is TRBV30 and J usage is TRBJ1-2; D gene uncertain. The CDR3 runs 16 residues. Trimming took off 0 bases at V and 7 bases at J, with 21 bases between the two ends. Looked up from germline, CDR1 is GTSNPN and CDR2 is SVGIG (reference sequence). CDR3: CAWSVAQSHPRGGYTF. CDR3 nucleotides: TGTGCCTGGAGTGTGGCTCAGTCCCATCCTCGGGGTGGCTACACCTTC. The full variable domain, in which reference TRBV30 and TRBJ1-2 provide the parts outside the CDR3, is SQTIHQWPATLVQPVGSPLSLECTVEGTSNPNLYWYRQAAGRGLQLLFYSVGIGQISSEVPQNLSASRPQDRQFILSSKKLLLSDSGFYLCAWSVAQSHPRGGYTFGSGTRLTVV.

The J gene is TRBJ2-5, the V gene TRBV4-3; 8 bases match TRBD2. Per the germline V gene, CDR1 is LGHNA and CDR2 is YSLEER. The ends lost 5 bases at V and 7 bases at J; junction bases unmatched: 9. The CDR3 has 14 residues. CDR3 protein: CASSSGGASPTQYF. CDR3 DNA: TGCGCCAGCAGCTCCGGGGGGGCGAGCCCGACCCAGTACTTC.

V gene TRBV4-2 combines with J gene TRBJ2-7; D might be TRBD2 (5 bases). From germline, CDR1 is LGHNA and CDR2 YNFKEQ. The ends were cut back, 3 bases at V and 4 bases at J, with 10 bases in the middle. The CDR3 spans 13 residues. CDR3 loop: CASSQASRYEQYF. The CDR3 DNA reads as TGTGCCAGCAGCCAGGCTAGCCGTTACGAGCAGTACTTC.

This clonotype has just a few counts. V gene TRBV27 combines with J gene TRBJ2-1, with 11 bases identical to TRBD2. CDR3 length: 16 amino acids. Trimming cost V 5 bases and J 4 bases; bases outside gene matches: 7. Looked up from germline, CDR1 is MNHEY and CDR2 is SMNVEV (reference sequence). The CDR3 coding sequence is TGTGCCAGCAGTCACCTTACTAGCGGGAGTTACAATGAGCAGTTCTTC. The encoded protein is CASSHLTSGSYNEQFF.

In its sample, this clonotype was seen a few times. The J gene is TRBJ2-3, the V gene TRBV30, with D possibly matching TRBD2 (6 bases). There are 15 residues in the CDR3. CDR1 GTSNPN and CDR2 SVGIG come from the germline V gene (reference sequence). V lost 0 bases and J lost 2, with 12 bases in between. The CDR3 nucleotides are TGTGCCTGGAGTGTAAATGCGGGGCTCACAGATACGCAGTATTTT. Protein sequence: CAWSVNAGLTDTQYF.

This clonotype was observed a few times. The chain carries TRBV30 and TRBJ1-2, with 12 positions matching TRBD1. The CDR3 extends over 17 amino acids. Looked up from germline, CDR1 is GTSNPN and CDR2 is SVGIG (reference sequence). J was trimmed by 6 bases and V by 4 bases; bases with no gene match: 15. CDR3: CAWTPPPGTGGENGYTF. The DNA of the CDR3 is TGTGCCTGGACCCCACCCCCGGGGACAGGGGGCGAAAATGGCTACACCTTC.

This chain joins TRBV7-2 and TRBJ1-6, with D tentatively TRBD1 (5 bases). Trimming left V 4 bases short and J 19 bases short, with 14 bases between. Germline V lookup: CDR1 SGHTA, CDR2 FQGNSA. The CDR3 extends over 11 amino acids. CDR3 sequence (DNA): TGTGCCAGCAGCTCTTCCCTGGGACTTCACTTT. This translates into CASSSSLGLHF.

This clonotype was seen a few times. This sequence joins TRBV12-5 and TRBJ1-1; D gene unclear. V lost 7 bases to trimming and J lost 3 bases, with 15 bases between them. Germline lookup yields CDR1 LGHNT and CDR2 FRNRAP. This CDR3 has 14 amino acids. CDR3 DNA: TGTGCTAGTGCCCCTCAGTTTGTTTACACTGAAGCTTTCTTT. Its protein is CASAPQFVYTEAFF.

The V and J genes are TRBV2 and TRBJ1-2, with 7 bases fitting TRBD1. The CDR3 has 14 residues. CDR1 and CDR2 (germline): SNHLY, FYNNEI. V lost 6 bases and J lost 5; bases outside the gene matches: 9. The CDR3 is CASSPGTATYGYTF. In nucleotides, the CDR3 is TGTGCCAGCAGCCCTGGGACAGCCACTTATGGCTACACCTTC.

V usage is TRBV14 and J usage is TRBJ2-7, with TRBD1 as a possible D gene (6 bases). Per the germline V gene, CDR1 is SGHDN and CDR2 is FVKESK. Deletions cut 5 bases from V and 1 base from J, with 15 bases between. The CDR3 is 15 amino acids. CDR3 sequence: CASSFGQGRSYEQYF. The DNA for the CDR3 is TGTGCCAGCAGCTTCGGGCAGGGGCGTTCCTACGAGCAGTACTTC.

This clonotype was picked up a small number of times. This chain joins TRBV20-1 and TRBJ2-5; no clear D gene. Trimming shortened V by 1 base and J by 4 bases, and 7 bases separated the two germline ends. Germline CDR1 reads DFQATT; CDR2 reads SNEGSKA (reference sequence). The CDR3 contains 12 residues. The CDR3: CSARAPGETQYF. The CDR3 nucleotides are TGCAGTGCTAGAGCCCCCGGAGAGACCCAGTACTTC.

The rearrangement joins TRBV6-6 to TRBJ1-1, with TRBD1 matching 10 bases. With V trimmed by 4 bases and J by 13 bases, 9 bases remained unmatched. There are 13 residues in the CDR3. CDR1 is MNHNY, CDR2 SVGAGI, per germline (reference sequence). The CDR3 here is CASSSDRGRDGFF. CDR3 DNA: TGTGCCAGCAGTTCGGACAGGGGGAGAGACGGTTTCTTT.

The V and J genes are TRBV12-3 or TRBV12-4 and TRBJ1-1, with D perhaps TRBD1 (6 bases). This CDR3 is 15 amino acids long. Trimming pared 3 bases from V and 1 base from J, leaving 12 bases between. CDR3 sequence reads: CASSFSSGANTEAFF. CDR3 DNA sequence: TGTGCCAGCAGTTTTTCTTCAGGGGCGAACACTGAAGCTTTCTTT.

The chain links TRBV3-1 to TRBJ1-4; 9 positions match TRBD1. Germline lookup yields CDR1 LGHDT and CDR2 YNNKEL (reference sequence). Unmatched junction bases numbered 8, after V lost 4 bases and J lost 8 bases. The CDR3 consists of 15 residues. CDR3 sequence reads: CASSPWTGAREKLFF. The CDR3 nucleotides read TGTGCCAGCAGCCCCTGGACAGGGGCGCGGGAAAAACTGTTTTTT.

This chain connects TRBV24-1 to TRBJ2-1; D uncertain. CDR3 length: 13 residues. Germline-derived CDR1 and CDR2 are KGHDR and SFDVKD. The germline V and J ends were trimmed by 3 bases and 9 bases, with 11 bases remaining between them. CDR3 bases: TGTGCCACCAGTGATCAGACGCATCGTGAGCAGTTCTTC. The encoded protein is CATSDQTHREQFF.

The J gene is TRBJ1-1, the V gene TRBV4-1; D is ambiguous. Trimming shortened V by 3 bases and J by 8 bases, and 22 bases separated the two germline ends. The CDR3 covers 16 residues. The germline CDR1 and CDR2 sequences are MGHRA and YSYEKL. CDR3 bases: TGCGCCAGCAGCCAGGTGATGGCCCGGCACCGGGAGGAAGCTTTCTTT. Translation: CASSQVMARHREEAFF.

CDR3 sequence reads: CASSPRTSGSRDTQYF. CDR3 nucleotide sequence: TGTGCCAGCAGCCCCCGGACTAGCGGGAGTCGGGATACGCAGTATTTT. The chain is built from TRBV7-6 and TRBJ2-3; 13 bases agree with TRBD2. With 5 bases clipped from V and 6 bases from J, the junction kept 8 bases outside the gene matches. Per the germline V gene, CDR1 is SGHVS and CDR2 is FNYEAQ. CDR3 size: 16 residues. The variable domain in full, completed from reference TRBV7-6 and TRBJ2-3, reads GAGVSQSPRYKVTKRGQDVALRCDPISGHVSLYWYRQALGQGPEFLTYFNYEAQQDKSGLPNDRFSAERPEGSISTLTIQRTEQRDSAMYRCASSPRTSGSRDTQYFGPGTRLTVL.

V gene TRBV4-2 combines with J gene TRBJ1-4; D is unresolved. Trimming pared 0 bases from V and 0 bases from J, leaving 11 bases between. The CDR3 consists of 17 residues. Germline lookup yields CDR1 LGHNA and CDR2 YNFKEQ. Here the CDR3 DNA reads TGTGCCAGCAGCCAAGATGGGAGAATTGCAACTAATGAAAAACTGTTTTTT. Translation: CASSQDGRIATNEKLFF.

This clonotype occurred a few times. The chain combines TRBV20-1 with TRBJ2-3; 12 bases align to TRBD2. The CDR3 runs 14 residues. V shed 1 base, J shed 7 bases, and the junction held 3 bases outside the gene matches. Germline lookup yields CDR1 DFQATT and CDR2 SNEGSKA (reference sequence). This CDR3 is CSARVGTSGHTQYF. In nucleotides, the CDR3 is TGCAGTGCTAGAGTGGGGACTAGCGGGCATACGCAGTATTTT.

The V gene is TRBV5-1, the J gene TRBJ1-4; D is unclear. Looked up from germline, CDR1 is SGHRS and CDR2 is YFSETQ. The CDR3 runs 14 residues. Trimming took off 4 bases at V and 4 bases at J, with 11 bases between the two ends. DNA for the CDR3: TGCGCCAGCAGCCCGGGATCTGGTAATGAAAAACTGTTTTTT. Amino acid sequence: CASSPGSGNEKLFF. The entire variable domain, with the rest obtained from reference TRBV5-1 and TRBJ1-4, is as follows: KAGVTQTPRYLIKTRGQQVTLSCSPISGHRSVSWYQQTPGQGLQFLFEYFSETQRNKGNFPGRFSGRQFSNSRSEMNVSTLELGDSALYLCASSPGSGNEKLFFGSGTQLSVL.

The rearrangement links TRBV7-2 to TRBJ2-7, with 7 bases lining up with TRBD2. V shed 4 bases, J shed 3 bases, and the junction held 9 bases outside the gene matches. Per germline, CDR1 SGHTA and CDR2 FQGNSA. This CDR3 has 15 residues. The chain's CDR3 is CASSSQSGEYYEQYF. The CDR3, as DNA: TGTGCCAGCAGCTCCCAAAGCGGGGAATACTACGAGCAGTACTTC.

This clonotype was picked up a small number of times. The chain uses TRBV4-3 and TRBJ2-3; 12 bases fit TRBD2. The CDR3 loop spans 19 amino acids. Germline lookup yields CDR1 LGHNA and CDR2 YSLEER. The J segment lost 3 bases and the V segment lost 1 base, leaving 11 bases of the junction unmatched. CDR3 sequence reads: CASSQAPLAGGAGTDTQYF. CDR3 coding DNA: TGCGCCAGCAGCCAAGCCCCTCTAGCGGGAGGGGCGGGGACAGATACGCAGTATTTT.